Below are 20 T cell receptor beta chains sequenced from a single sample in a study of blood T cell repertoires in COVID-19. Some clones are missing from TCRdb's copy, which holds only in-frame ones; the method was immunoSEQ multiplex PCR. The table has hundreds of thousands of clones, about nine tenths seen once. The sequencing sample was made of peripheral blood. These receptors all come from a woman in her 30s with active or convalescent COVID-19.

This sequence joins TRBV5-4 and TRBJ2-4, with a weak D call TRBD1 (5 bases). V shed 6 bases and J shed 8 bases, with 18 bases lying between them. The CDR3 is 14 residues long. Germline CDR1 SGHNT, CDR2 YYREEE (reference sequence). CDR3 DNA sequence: TGTGCCAGCACCGACAGAGCCAGCTCGGACATTCAGTACTTC. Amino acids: CASTDRASSDIQYF.

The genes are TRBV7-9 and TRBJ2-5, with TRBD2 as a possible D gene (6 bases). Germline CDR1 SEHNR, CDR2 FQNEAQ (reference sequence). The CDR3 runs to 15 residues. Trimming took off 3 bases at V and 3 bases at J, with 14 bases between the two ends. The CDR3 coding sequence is TGTGCCAGCAGCTTTACCGGGAGAAAAAAAGAGACCCAGTACTTC. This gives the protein CASSFTGRKKETQYF.

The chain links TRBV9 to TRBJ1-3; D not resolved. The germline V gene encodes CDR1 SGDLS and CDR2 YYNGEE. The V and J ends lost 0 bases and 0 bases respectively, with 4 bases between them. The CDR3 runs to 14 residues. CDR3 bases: TGTGCCAGCAGCGTAGCCCGCTCTGGAAACACCATATATTTT. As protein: CASSVARSGNTIYF. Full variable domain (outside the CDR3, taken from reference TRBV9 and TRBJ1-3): DSGVTQTPKHLITATGQRVTLRCSPRSGDLSVYWYQQSLDQGLQFLIQYYNGEERAKGNILERFSAQQFPDLHSELNLSSLELGDSALYFCASSVARSGNTIYFGEGSWLTVV.

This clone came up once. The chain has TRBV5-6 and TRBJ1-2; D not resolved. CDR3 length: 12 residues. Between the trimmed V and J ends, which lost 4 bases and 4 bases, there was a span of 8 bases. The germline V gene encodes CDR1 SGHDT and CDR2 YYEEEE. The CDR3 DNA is TGTGCCAGCAGCCCCGACACCTATGGCTACACCTTC. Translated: CASSPDTYGYTF.

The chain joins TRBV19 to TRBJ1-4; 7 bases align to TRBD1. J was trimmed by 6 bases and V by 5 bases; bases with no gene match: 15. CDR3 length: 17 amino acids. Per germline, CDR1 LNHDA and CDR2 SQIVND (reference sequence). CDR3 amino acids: CASSPRTTGVRDEKLFF. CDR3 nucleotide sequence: TGTGCCAGTAGTCCCCGCACCACAGGGGTAAGGGATGAAAAACTGTTTTTT.

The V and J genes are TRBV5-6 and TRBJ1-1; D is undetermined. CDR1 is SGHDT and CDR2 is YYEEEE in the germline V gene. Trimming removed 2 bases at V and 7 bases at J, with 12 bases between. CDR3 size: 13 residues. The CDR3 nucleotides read TGTGCCAGCAGCTTTGGCCAGTCTGGTGAAGCTTTCTTT. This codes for CASSFGQSGEAFF.

Here the CDR3 DNA reads TGTGCCAGCAGCCAGGTTGCCAGCGGTGAGCAGTTCTTC. This encodes CASSQVASGEQFF. The V gene is TRBV3-1 (or the pseudogene TRBV3-2), the J gene TRBJ2-1; D is possibly TRBD2 (5 bases). Germline V gives CDR1 LGHDT, CDR2 YNNKEL (reference sequence). The CDR3 loop spans 13 amino acids. V was shortened by 3 bases and J by 9 bases, with 12 bases between the two germline ends.

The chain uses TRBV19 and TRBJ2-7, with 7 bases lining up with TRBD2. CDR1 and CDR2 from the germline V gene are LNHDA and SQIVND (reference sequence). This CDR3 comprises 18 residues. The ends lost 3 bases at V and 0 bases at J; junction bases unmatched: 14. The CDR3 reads CASSIRLVAGDRSYEQYF. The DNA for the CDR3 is TGTGCCAGTAGTATCCGGTTAGTGGCGGGAGACCGCTCCTACGAGCAGTACTTC.

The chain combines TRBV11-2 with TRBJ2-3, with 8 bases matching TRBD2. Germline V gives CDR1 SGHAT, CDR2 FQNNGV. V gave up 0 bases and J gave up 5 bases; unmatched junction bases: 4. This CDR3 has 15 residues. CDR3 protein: CASSLDRLAGDTQYF. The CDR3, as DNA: TGTGCCAGCAGCTTAGATCGCCTAGCGGGAGATACGCAGTATTTT.

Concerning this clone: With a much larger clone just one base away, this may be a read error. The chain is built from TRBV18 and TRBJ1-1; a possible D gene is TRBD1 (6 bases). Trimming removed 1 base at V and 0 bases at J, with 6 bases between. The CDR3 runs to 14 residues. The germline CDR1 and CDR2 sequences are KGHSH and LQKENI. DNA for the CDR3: TGTGCCAGCTCACCACAGGGGGTGAACACTGAAGCTTTCTTT. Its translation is CASSPQGVNTEAFF.

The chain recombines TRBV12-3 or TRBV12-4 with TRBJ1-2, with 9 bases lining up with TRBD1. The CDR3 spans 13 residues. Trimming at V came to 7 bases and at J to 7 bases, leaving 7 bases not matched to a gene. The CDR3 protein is CASTETGGGGYTF. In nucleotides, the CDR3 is TGTGCCAGCACCGAGACAGGGGGAGGTGGCTACACCTTC.

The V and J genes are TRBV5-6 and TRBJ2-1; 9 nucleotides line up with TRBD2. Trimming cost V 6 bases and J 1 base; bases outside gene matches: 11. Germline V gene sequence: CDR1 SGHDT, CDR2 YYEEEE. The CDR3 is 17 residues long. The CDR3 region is CASTRVVAGVSYNEQFF. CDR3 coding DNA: TGTGCCAGCACCCGGGTGGTAGCGGGAGTATCCTACAATGAGCAGTTCTTC.

CDR3 nucleotides: TGTGCCAGCAGTGACAGTCCCTCCTACGAGCAGTACTTC. Amino acids: CASSDSPSYEQYF. This sequence joins TRBV2 and TRBJ2-7; D uncertain. The V gene's germline CDR1 is SNHLY and CDR2 FYNNEI. V lost 3 bases and J 0 bases, leaving 6 bases between the germline ends. The CDR3 sequence is 13 residues long.

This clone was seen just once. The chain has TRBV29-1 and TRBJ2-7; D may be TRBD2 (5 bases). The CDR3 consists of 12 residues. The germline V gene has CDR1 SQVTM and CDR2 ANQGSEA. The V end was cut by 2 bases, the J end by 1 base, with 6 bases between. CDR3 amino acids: CSVERESYEQYF. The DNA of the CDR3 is TGCAGCGTTGAAAGGGAGTCCTACGAGCAGTACTTC.

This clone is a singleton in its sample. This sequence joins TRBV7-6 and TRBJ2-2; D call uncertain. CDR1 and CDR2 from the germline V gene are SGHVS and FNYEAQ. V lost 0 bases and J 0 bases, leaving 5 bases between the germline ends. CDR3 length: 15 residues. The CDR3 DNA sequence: TGTGCCAGCAGCTTAGCGCGCCCGAACACCGGGGAGCTGTTTTTT. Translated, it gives CASSLARPNTGELFF.

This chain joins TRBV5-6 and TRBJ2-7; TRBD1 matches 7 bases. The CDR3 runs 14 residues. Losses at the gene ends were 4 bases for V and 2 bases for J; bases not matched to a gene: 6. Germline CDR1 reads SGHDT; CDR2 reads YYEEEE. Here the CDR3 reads CASSLMQGAYEQYF. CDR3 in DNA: TGTGCCAGCAGCCTTATGCAGGGGGCCTACGAGCAGTACTTC.

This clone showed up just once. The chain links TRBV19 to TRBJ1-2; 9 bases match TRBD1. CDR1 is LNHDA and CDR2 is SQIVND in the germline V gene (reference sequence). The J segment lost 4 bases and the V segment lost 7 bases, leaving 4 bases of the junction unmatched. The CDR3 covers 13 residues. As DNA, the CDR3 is TGTGCCAGTATGGGGACAGGGACCTATGGCTACACCTTC. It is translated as CASMGTGTYGYTF.

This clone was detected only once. CDR3 bases: TGCAGACCAGGGTCTGAAAAACTGTTTTTT. Its protein is CRPGSEKLFF. The genes are TRBV20-1 and TRBJ1-4; a possible D gene is TRBD1 (5 bases). Germline V lookup: CDR1 DFQATT, CDR2 SNEGSKA (reference sequence). The CDR3 runs 10 residues.

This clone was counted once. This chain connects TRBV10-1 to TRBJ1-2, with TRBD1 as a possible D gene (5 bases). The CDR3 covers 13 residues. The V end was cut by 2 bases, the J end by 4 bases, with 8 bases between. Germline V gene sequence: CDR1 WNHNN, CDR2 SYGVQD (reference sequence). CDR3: CASSENQGYGYTF. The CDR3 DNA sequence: TGCGCCAGCAGTGAGAATCAGGGCTATGGCTACACCTTC.

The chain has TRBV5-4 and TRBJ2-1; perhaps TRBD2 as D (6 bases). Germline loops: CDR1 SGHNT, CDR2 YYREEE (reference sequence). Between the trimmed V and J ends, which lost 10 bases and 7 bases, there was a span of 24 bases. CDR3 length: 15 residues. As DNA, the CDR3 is TGTGCCTTCAATCCTGGGGCTAGCGTCCAAAATGAGCAGTTCTTC. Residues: CAFNPGASVQNEQFF.